Sequencing of this T cell receptor beta chain was carried out in a study of T cell changes during pregnancy in multiple sclerosis. This clone came up once. The method was immunoSEQ multiplex PCR; TCRdb's version includes in-frame clones alone and lacks a portion of them. The table includes roughly 42,000 clones, about 88% detected once. CDR1 MDHEN and CDR2 SYDVKM come from the germline V gene. V lost 3 bases and J lost 7, with 12 bases in between. The length of the CDR3 is 14 residues. The receptor was derived from a female donor with multiple sclerosis, enrolled in a pregnancy study. This sequence joins TRBV28 and TRBJ1-4; D might be TRBD1 (5 bases). Sample: CD4+ T cells from peripheral blood mononuclear cells, taken in the first trimester of pregnancy. The CDR3, as DNA: TGTGCCAGCAGTTTGGGGGGATGGGGTGAAAAACTGTTTTTT. Its translation: CASSLGGWGEKLFF.